These T cell receptor beta chains were read from a single sample in a study of response to subunit inactivated influenza vaccine. TCRdb re-called the RT-PCR reads with MiXCR, one entry per CDR3 protein. The sample holds approximately 520,000 distinct CDR3 sequences; approximately 15% are singletons and the top ten take 2.5% to 3.5%. The sequencing used CD4+ T cells sorted from PBMCs, collected 23 months after vaccination. All receptors derive from a man between 50 and 70 years old who received an inactivated influenza vaccine. Both conserved end residues are part of each CDR3. A D gene is named only where the DNA matches it firmly. Only some rows state a clone size, as once, few, many or a class for expanded clones.

>TRBJ2-3|14|NA|TRBV20-1|many
TGCAGTGCCACGACAGGGAGCGGGACAGATACGCAGTATTTT
CSATTGSGTDTQYF
>TRBJ1-4|15|TRBD1|TRBV6-1|few
TGTGCCAGCAGACCAGGGACAGCGATTAATGAAAAACTGTTTTTT
CASRPGTAINEKLFF
>TRBJ2-5|15|NA|TRBV7-9|few
TGTGCCAGCAGCTTAGCCAGTTGGTACCAAGAGACCCAGTACTTC
CASSLASWYQETQYF
>TRBJ1-2|15|TRBD1|TRBV11-2|many
TGTGCCAGCAGCGTGACAGGGGCCGCTTTTGGGGGCTACACCTTC
CASSVTGAAFGGYTF
>TRBJ2-3|15|NA|TRBV30|NA
TGTGCCTGGAGTGTCGAGGGATATAGCACAGATACGCAGTATTTT
CAWSVEGYSTDTQYF
>TRBJ1-6|17|NA|TRBV20-1|few
TGCAGTGCTAGAGATGGGAAAAAGCAGGCGGGGGATTCACCCCTCCACTTT
CSARDGKKQAGDSPLHF
>TRBJ1-1|15|TRBD1|TRBV28|NA
TGTGCCAGCAGTTTATTTTCAGGGGGTGGAACTGAAGCTTTCTTT
CASSLFSGGGTEAFF
>TRBJ1-4|15|TRBD1|TRBV7-6|few
TGTGCCAGCAGCCCTTCGACAGGGGTGAATGAAAAACTGTTTTTT
CASSPSTGVNEKLFF
>TRBJ1-1|13|NA|TRBV3-1|few
TGTGCCAGCAGCACGGGGACGGGCACTGAAGCTTTCTTT
CASSTGTGTEAFF
>TRBJ2-5|14|TRBD2|TRBV11-2|NA
TGTGCCAGCAGCTTAGACGCGGGGGAAGAGACCCAGTACTTC
CASSLDAGEETQYF
>TRBJ2-7|13|TRBD1|TRBV3-1|many
TGTGCCAGCAGCCGGGGACAGACCTACGAGCAGTACTTC
CASSRGQTYEQYF
>TRBJ2-7|15|TRBD2|TRBV3-1|many
TGTGCCAGCAGCCAAGAAAGAGCGGGGCATTACGAGCAGTACTTC
CASSQERAGHYEQYF
>TRBJ2-3|14|NA|TRBV5-1|few
TGCGCCAGCAGCTTGGCTGGGCCGAGGGATACGCAGTATTTT
CASSLAGPRDTQYF
>TRBJ1-3|14|NA|TRBV6-1|once
TGTGCCAGCAGGTCAATTGGCTCTGGAAACACCATATATTTT
CASRSIGSGNTIYF
>TRBJ2-3|12|NA|TRBV12-3/TRBV12-4|few
TGTGCCAGCAGTACTAGCCCAGATACGCAGTATTTT
CASSTSPDTQYF
>TRBJ2-1|17|NA|TRBV19|few
TGTGCCAGTAGTCGAGCCGAGACGCCCAGCTCCTACAATGAGCAGTTCTTC
CASSRAETPSSYNEQFF
>TRBJ1-1|14|NA|TRBV6-5|few
TGTGCCAGCAGTTACCAGACAGGTAACACTGAAGCTTTCTTT
CASSYQTGNTEAFF
>TRBJ2-2|16|NA|TRBV15|NA
TGTGCCACCAGCTGGACCGGGACCGGGAACACCGGGGAGCTGTTTTTT
CATSWTGTGNTGELFF
>TRBJ2-3|19|NA|TRBV3-1|few
TGTGCCAGCAGCCAAGGCTCCGGACTCACCCCGAGTAAGACAGATACGCAGTATTTT
CASSQGSGLTPSKTDTQYF
>TRBJ1-4|14|NA|TRBV5-6|NA
TGTGCCAGCAGCTTTGAACGCGGGAATGAAAAACTGTTTTTT
CASSFERGNEKLFF
>TRBJ2-1|14|NA|TRBV20-1|few
TGCAGTGCGGGGGCGGGGAGCTCCTACAATGAGCAGTTCTTC
CSAGAGSSYNEQFF
>TRBJ2-2|14|NA|TRBV6-1|NA
TGTGCCAGCAGTGAAACAGCGAACACCGGGGAGCTGTTTTTT
CASSETANTGELFF
>TRBJ2-7|15|NA|TRBV6-5|many
TGTGCCAGCAGTTTCCACAGGAACAGTCCCTACGAGCAGTACTTC
CASSFHRNSPYEQYF
>TRBJ1-1|15|NA|TRBV5-6|many
TGTGCCAGCAGCTCCGGACAGCAACTGCACACTGAAGCTTTCTTT
CASSSGQQLHTEAFF
>TRBJ2-7|14|TRBD2|TRBV10-3|NA
TGTGCCATCAGTGAGCGCGGGAGAGGGTACGAGCAGTACTTC
CAISERGRGYEQYF
>TRBJ2-1|15|TRBD1|TRBV7-8|many
TGTGCCAGCAGCTTAAGGGGACAGCCTTACAATGAGCAGTTCTTC
CASSLRGQPYNEQFF
>TRBJ1-1|14|NA|TRBV5-1|NA
TGCGCCAGCAGCCTAAATGGACAGAACACTGAAGCTTTCTTT
CASSLNGQNTEAFF
>TRBJ2-5|13|NA|TRBV29-1|many
TGCAGCGTCCGCGAGTCGGCCGGAGAGACCCAGTACTTC
CSVRESAGETQYF
>TRBJ1-2|15|NA|TRBV12-3/TRBV12-4|NA
TGTGCCAGCAGTGCGACTGGGGGGCGCTTAGGTGGCTACACCTTC
CASSATGGRLGGYTF
>TRBJ2-5|12|NA|TRBV20-1|once
TGCAGTGCTTCTAGGATGGGAGAGACCCAGTACTTC
CSASRMGETQYF
>TRBJ2-4|17|NA|TRBV4-3|NA
TGCGCCAGCAGCCAAGTCGTTCACAGCCTGGCCAAAAACATTCAGTACTTC
CASSQVVHSLAKNIQYF
>TRBJ1-5|15|NA|TRBV10-3|few
TGTGCCATCAGACAGGGAGGGAGTAGCAATCAGCCCCAGCATTTT
CAIRQGGSSNQPQHF
>TRBJ2-3|16|NA|TRBV5-1|few
TGCGCCAGCAGCGACCTTAACAGGAGCCCCACAGATACGCAGTATTTT
CASSDLNRSPTDTQYF
>TRBJ2-1|16|NA|TRBV11-2|NA
TGTGCCAGCAGCTTAGCACCCGGGACTCCCGCCAATGAGCAGTTCTTC
CASSLAPGTPANEQFF
>TRBJ2-3|17|TRBD2|TRBV7-3|NA
TGTGCCAGCAGCTCGTTCCTAGCGGGAGGTTCCACAGATACGCAGTATTTT
CASSSFLAGGSTDTQYF
>TRBJ2-7|16|TRBD1|TRBV5-5|few
TGTGCCAGCAGCATGACGCCGGTGGACAGGGCCTACGAGCAGTACTTC
CASSMTPVDRAYEQYF
>TRBJ2-2|16|NA|TRBV24-1|NA
TGTGCCACCAGTGATCCCCAGCAGGGTGTCACCGGGGAGCTGTTTTTT
CATSDPQQGVTGELFF
>TRBJ2-1|13|TRBD2|TRBV7-9|NA
TGTGCCAGCAGGGGCCTAGCGGGACTGGGGCAGTTCTTC
CASRGLAGLGQFF
>TRBJ2-3|16|TRBD1|TRBV7-2|few
TGTGCCAGCAGCTTAGTGGGGACAGGGGTCACAGATACGCAGTATTTT
CASSLVGTGVTDTQYF
>TRBJ2-7|16|NA|TRBV9|NA
TGTGCCAGCAGCCTGGACCGGCAGCCGGGTAGGAACGAGCAGTACTTC
CASSLDRQPGRNEQYF
>TRBJ2-2|16|NA|TRBV18|medium-sized
TGTGCCAGCTCCCCGGAGGGCCGGGTGAACACCGGGGAGCTGTTTTTT
CASSPEGRVNTGELFF
>TRBJ1-4|12|NA|TRBV12-3/TRBV12-4|few
TGTGCCAGCAGGGCTACGGAGGAAAAACTGTTTTTT
CASRATEEKLFF
>TRBJ1-2|16|NA|TRBV5-1|many
TGCGCCAGCAGCTTGGACGGTTGGGGGGACTTTGATGGCTACACCTTC
CASSLDGWGDFDGYTF
>TRBJ2-7|15|TRBD1|TRBV5-1|few
TGCGCCAGCAGCTTGGGACAGGGGAATATGTACGAGCAGTACTTC
CASSLGQGNMYEQYF
>TRBJ2-5|14|TRBD1|TRBV5-1|many
TGCGCCAGCAGCTTGGGACAGGGTCGGGAGACCCAGTACTTC
CASSLGQGRETQYF
>TRBJ1-1|12|NA|TRBV12-3/TRBV12-4|NA
TGTGCCAGCAGCTTAGGAACCATTGAAGCTTTCTTT
CASSLGTIEAFF
>TRBJ2-3|17|TRBD2|TRBV2|NA
TGTGCCAGCAGTGGCCCGCGAACTAGCGGGGACACAGATACGCAGTATTTT
CASSGPRTSGDTDTQYF
>TRBJ1-1|15|NA|TRBV6-2/TRBV6-3|NA
TGTGCCAGCAGTTACGCGGGGGTACCGAACACTGAAGCTTTCTTT
CASSYAGVPNTEAFF
>TRBJ1-1|14|NA|TRBV5-1|NA
TGCGCCAGCAGCTACCAGGGAGAGAACACTGAAGCTTTCTTT
CASSYQGENTEAFF
>TRBJ2-1|14|NA|TRBV5-1|NA
TGCGCCAGCAGCTTGGCCGAATTGAGTAATGAGCAGTTCTTC
CASSLAELSNEQFF
>TRBJ1-5|13|NA|TRBV20-1|many
TGCAGTGCCGACCGGTTGGGGGATCAGCCCCAGCATTTT
CSADRLGDQPQHF
>TRBJ1-5|12|NA|TRBV19|NA
TGTGCCAGTATTGGGGGCAATCAGCCCCAGCATTTT
CASIGGNQPQHF
>TRBJ2-7|18|TRBD2|TRBV5-6|NA
TGTGCCAGCAGCTTGGTAGCGGGAGCGCGCTTGGGTAAATACGAGCAGTACTTC
CASSLVAGARLGKYEQYF